What follows are 20 T cell receptor beta chains derived from one specimen sequenced in a study of shared clonotypes between healthy human individuals. TCRdb keeps only in-frame clones here, not all; method: immunoSEQ multiplex PCR. Among about 1 million clones listed, about 75% were seen once. Material: memory CD4+ T cells sorted from blood. As for subset: CD45RA-negative fraction. The source of these receptors is a man between 18 and 35 years old in good health.

The V gene is TRBV7-6, the J gene TRBJ2-3; TRBD2 might be the D (6 bases). The CDR3 length is 15 residues. V was shortened by 6 bases and J by 0 bases, with 13 bases between the two germline ends. The germline V gene has CDR1 SGHVS and CDR2 FNYEAQ. The CDR3 spells CASSKVGSSTDTQYF. CDR3 DNA sequence: TGTGCCAGCAGTAAGGTCGGGAGTAGCACAGATACGCAGTATTTT.

The table lists this clone with a few counts. This chain joins TRBV2 and TRBJ2-7; no definite D call. Trimming left V 5 bases short and J 0 bases short, with 5 bases between. CDR3 length: 12 residues. CDR1 and CDR2 from the germline V gene are SNHLY and FYNNEI. CDR3 sequence (DNA): TGTGCCAGCAGTATCCTCTCCTACGAGCAGTACTTC. Translated, it gives CASSILSYEQYF.

A few counts support this clone. The chain is built from TRBV2 and TRBJ2-2; TRBD1 agrees at 7 bases. CDR3 length equals 15 residues. V lost 4 bases to trimming and J lost 4 bases; unmatched junction nucleotides: 6. Germline loops: CDR1 SNHLY, CDR2 FYNNEI. The CDR3 protein is CASSAIQGSTGELFF. The CDR3 nucleotides read TGTGCCAGCAGTGCCATACAGGGGTCCACCGGGGAGCTGTTTTTT.

The genes are TRBV7-2 and TRBJ1-6; tentative D call: TRBD1 (6 bases). The V and J ends lost 6 bases and 7 bases respectively, with 13 bases between them. This CDR3 has 14 residues. CDR1 is SGHTA and CDR2 is FQGNSA in the germline V gene. This CDR3 reads CASRLGQINSPLHF. The DNA for the CDR3 is TGTGCCAGCAGGCTAGGACAGATAAATTCACCCCTCCACTTT. Based on the CDR3 plus reference TRBV7-2 and TRBJ1-6, the full variable domain is GAGVSQSPSNKVTEKGKDVELRCDPISGHTALYWYRQSLGQGLEFLIYFQGNSAPDKSGLPSDRFSAERTGGSVSTLTIQRTQQEDSAVYLCASRLGQINSPLHFGNGTRLTVT.

The chain combines TRBV9 with TRBJ1-3; 7 nucleotides match TRBD1. In germline, CDR1 is SGDLS, CDR2 YYNGEE. The CDR3 has 16 residues. Trimming cost V 2 bases and J 0 bases; bases outside gene matches: 5. The CDR3 sequence is CASSVGQPSSGNTIYF. CDR3 DNA: TGTGCCAGCAGCGTGGGACAGCCGAGCTCTGGAAACACCATATATTTT.

This chain connects TRBV30 to TRBJ2-4, with TRBD2 as a possible D gene (6 bases). Germline lookup yields CDR1 GTSNPN and CDR2 SVGIG (reference sequence). The CDR3 runs to 12 residues. Trimming removed 7 bases at V and 9 bases at J, with 16 bases between. CDR3 loop: CALAVTAGIQYF. The CDR3 DNA reads TGTGCCTTAGCGGTTACTGCGGGCATTCAGTACTTC.

In this sample, this clone turned up once. This chain joins TRBV18 and TRBJ2-5; tentatively, D is TRBD2 (6 bases). Germline CDR1 is KGHSH and CDR2 is LQKENI. The CDR3 is made up of 14 amino acids. V was clipped by 6 bases and J by 2 bases, with 13 bases between them. In DNA, the CDR3 is TGTGCCAGCTCCGGGGGAGCTCCACAAGAGACCCAGTACTTC. Its protein is CASSGGAPQETQYF.

This clone was seen only once. The V call is TRBV19, the J call TRBJ1-1; TRBD1 is a possible D gene (6 bases). CDR3 length: 14 residues. The germline gives CDR1 LNHDA, CDR2 SQIVND (reference sequence). V shed 3 bases and J shed 0 bases, with 8 bases lying between them. CDR3 sequence reads: CASSIRDMNTEAFF. The CDR3 DNA reads as TGTGCCAGTAGTATCCGGGACATGAACACTGAAGCTTTCTTT.

The table lists this clone with a few counts. J is TRBJ1-2 and V is TRBV7-8; D not resolved. CDR1 is SGHVS, CDR2 FQNEAQ, per germline. V was pared by 5 bases and J by 8 bases, with 15 bases between. This CDR3 region has 13 residues. The CDR3 loop is CASSLDALGGYTF. Here the CDR3 DNA reads TGTGCCAGCAGCCTGGACGCGCTAGGAGGCTACACCTTC.

V usage is TRBV29-1 and J usage is TRBJ2-2, with TRBD1 matching over 10 bases. Germline V gene data show CDR1 as SQVTM and CDR2 as ANQGSEA. V shed 5 bases and J 6 bases; nucleotides not matched to a gene: 3. This CDR3 has 13 residues. The chain's CDR3 is CSVRQGASGELFF. For the CDR3, the DNA is TGCAGCGTTAGACAGGGGGCATCCGGGGAGCTGTTTTTT.

The chain uses TRBV27 and TRBJ2-5; TRBD1 aligns across 8 bases. V lost 6 bases and J lost 6; bases outside the gene matches: 12. Germline V gene sequence: CDR1 MNHEY, CDR2 SMNVEV (reference sequence). The CDR3 length is 15 residues. The CDR3 DNA reads TGTGCCAGCAGCATTACAGGGGGGTCTCCCCAGACCCAGTACTTC. Translating it yields CASSITGGSPQTQYF.

This chain uses TRBV6-5 with TRBJ2-5, with D unresolved. The V gene's germline CDR1 is MNHEY and CDR2 SVGAGI. The ends were cut back, 4 bases at V and 9 bases at J, with 9 bases in the middle. The CDR3 is 11 residues long. Written as DNA, the CDR3 is TGTGCCAGCAGTTCCTTCGGGTCCCAGTACTTC. Protein sequence: CASSSFGSQYF.

The chain carries TRBV19 and TRBJ1-5, with 12 bases matching TRBD1. Germline loops: CDR1 LNHDA, CDR2 SQIVND (reference sequence). CDR3 length: 12 amino acids. Unmatched junction bases numbered 4, after V lost 10 bases and J lost 9 bases. CDR3 in amino acids: CATGQGAGPQHF. DNA for the CDR3: TGTGCCACGGGACAGGGGGCAGGGCCCCAGCATTTT.

This chain joins TRBV29-1 and TRBJ2-7; TRBD1 aligns across 10 bases. This CDR3 contains 13 residues. Unmatched junction bases numbered 7, after V lost 4 bases and J lost 7 bases. Germline V lookup: CDR1 SQVTM, CDR2 ANQGSEA. CDR3 sequence reads: CSVAGQGNMEQYF. CDR3 DNA: TGCAGCGTTGCGGGACAGGGGAATATGGAGCAGTACTTC.

V gene TRBV5-1 combines with J gene TRBJ2-7; 8 positions agree with TRBD2. The CDR3 length is 15 residues. CDR1 is SGHRS, CDR2 YFSETQ, per germline. The V gene end was trimmed by 4 bases and the J gene end by 0 bases; junction bases not matched to a gene: 6. The CDR3 bases are TGCGCCAGCAGCCCAGTCGGGGGGGCCTCCTACGAGCAGTACTTC. This gives the protein CASSPVGGASYEQYF. Supplemented by reference TRBV5-1 and TRBJ2-7, the full variable domain reads KAGVTQTPRYLIKTRGQQVTLSCSPISGHRSVSWYQQTPGQGLQFLFEYFSETQRNKGNFPGRFSGRQFSNSRSEMNVSTLELGDSALYLCASSPVGGASYEQYFGPGTRLTVT.

In its sample, this clone was seen once. The chain links TRBV6-5 to TRBJ2-7; maybe TRBD1 (6 bases). CDR1 MNHEY and CDR2 SVGAGI come from the germline V gene. V shed 7 bases and J shed 3 bases, with 13 bases lying between them. The CDR3 has 13 residues. The CDR3 is CASKTGRLYEQYF. In DNA, the CDR3 is TGTGCCAGCAAGACAGGACGCCTCTACGAGCAGTACTTC.

This chain joins TRBV30 and TRBJ2-7; D unresolved. The CDR3 runs 10 residues. V lost 5 bases and J 4 bases, leaving 6 bases between the germline ends. The V gene's germline CDR1 is GTSNPN and CDR2 SVGIG (reference sequence). The CDR3 loop reads CAWGRYEQYF. The CDR3 coding sequence is TGTGCCTGGGGCAGGTACGAGCAGTACTTC.

This clone has only a few counts. This sequence joins TRBV30 and TRBJ1-5; the match to TRBD1 covers 7 bases. Trimming at V came to 3 bases and at J to 7 bases, leaving 6 bases not matched to a gene. The CDR3 extends over 13 amino acids. Germline V lookup: CDR1 GTSNPN, CDR2 SVGIG (reference sequence). The CDR3 DNA sequence: TGTGCCTGGAGCCGACAGGGTCGACAGCCCCAGCATTTT. Translation gives CAWSRQGRQPQHF.

Comment on this clone: Other nucleotide sequences in the sample specify the same CDR3. The CDR3 DNA reads as TGTGCCATCAGTCGCCCTGGATCCTACGAGCAGTACTTC. Translated: CAISRPGSYEQYF. This chain links TRBV10-3 with TRBJ2-7; D is undetermined. The V gene's germline CDR1 is ENHRY and CDR2 SYGVKD. Deletions cut 5 bases from V and 1 base from J, with 9 bases between. The CDR3 spans 13 residues.

The V call is TRBV2, the J call TRBJ2-7; a weak D match, TRBD1 (5 bases). The V gene lost 6 bases and the J gene lost 3 bases, with 12 bases spanning the gap. In germline, CDR1 is SNHLY, CDR2 FYNNEI. The length of the CDR3 is 13 residues. CDR3 residues: CASRDRQFYEQYF. The CDR3 nucleotides are TGTGCCAGCAGGGATAGACAGTTCTACGAGCAGTACTTC.